This record covers a single T cell receptor beta chain. Its antigen is not identified. Germline-derived CDR1 and CDR2 are SGHTA and FQGNSA. There are 17 residues in the CDR3. V was clipped by 2 bases and J by 2 bases, with 16 bases between them. Primers: 60 Vbeta forward and 13 Jbeta reverse. Clones were sequenced by immunoSEQ multiplex PCR, and TCRdb holds only the in-frame ones, with some missing. The profile shows about 100,000 clones, less than 85% of them singletons. These data belong to a study of cytomegalovirus exposure and HLA in healthy donors. General study results and limits: A later analysis linked a missense DCLRE1C variant to TCR beta V- and J-gene trimming. CMV serostatus stood as the only immune exposure information on hand.

The chain couples TRBV7-2 to TRBJ1-5; perhaps TRBD1 as D (6 bases). This receptor was obtained from a woman in her thirties or forties in good health and CMV-seropositive. Specimen: PBMCs. Written as DNA, the CDR3 is TGTGCCAGCAGCTTAAACCCCAGGCCAGGGGGCAATCAGCCCCAGCATTTT. Protein sequence: CASSLNPRPGGNQPQHF.